This T cell receptor beta chain came from a study of post-analysis software for immune sequencing data. General study points: Multiple sclerosis patients showed significantly lower normalized Chao1 diversity than controls did. Elevated frequency relative to controls characterized four to six TRBV segments in patients, TRBV5-6, TRBV5-1 and TRBV20-1 among them.

Included in the TCR beta cDNA libraries were unique molecular identifiers. TCRdb ran MiXCR on the PCR reads and lists one entry per CDR3 protein. The table has approximately 180,000 distinct CDR3 sequences, approximately 30% seen once; the top ten hold approximately 1.4%. Details on this clonotype: Its antigen remains unknown.

Germline V lookup: CDR1 LNHDA, CDR2 SQIVND (reference sequence). The CDR3 length is 13 residues. V lost 5 bases, J lost 6 bases, and 13 bases lay in between. Sequencing used blood. The receptor was isolated from a girl aged 5 to 17 with multiple sclerosis. The chain recombines TRBV19 with TRBJ1-2, with a weak D call TRBD1 (6 bases). The CDR3 spells CASSLQGFDGYTF. The DNA for the CDR3 is TGTGCCAGTAGTCTACAGGGATTCGATGGCTACACCTTC.